Below, one TCR beta chain is given with its context. The sample comes from a study of cytomegalovirus exposure and HLA in healthy donors. V lost 3 bases to trimming and J lost 5 bases, with 13 bases between them. The length of the CDR3 is 13 residues. The germline V gene encodes CDR1 GTSNPN and CDR2 SVGIG (reference sequence). The PCR ran on 60 Vbeta and 13 Jbeta primers. Repertoires were generated with immunoSEQ multiplex PCR, while TCRdb's copy carries only in-frame clones and drops some. The sample includes fewer than 200,000 clones, 78% of them seen just once. This clonotype was sampled from a female donor in good health and CMV-seronegative. Sequences were obtained from PBMCs. The chain combines TRBV30 with TRBJ2-5; D may be TRBD2 (6 bases). The CDR3 region has the DNA TGTGCCTGGAGCCTCTCTGGGGGGGAGACCCAGTACTTC. Its translation: CAWSLSGGETQYF.